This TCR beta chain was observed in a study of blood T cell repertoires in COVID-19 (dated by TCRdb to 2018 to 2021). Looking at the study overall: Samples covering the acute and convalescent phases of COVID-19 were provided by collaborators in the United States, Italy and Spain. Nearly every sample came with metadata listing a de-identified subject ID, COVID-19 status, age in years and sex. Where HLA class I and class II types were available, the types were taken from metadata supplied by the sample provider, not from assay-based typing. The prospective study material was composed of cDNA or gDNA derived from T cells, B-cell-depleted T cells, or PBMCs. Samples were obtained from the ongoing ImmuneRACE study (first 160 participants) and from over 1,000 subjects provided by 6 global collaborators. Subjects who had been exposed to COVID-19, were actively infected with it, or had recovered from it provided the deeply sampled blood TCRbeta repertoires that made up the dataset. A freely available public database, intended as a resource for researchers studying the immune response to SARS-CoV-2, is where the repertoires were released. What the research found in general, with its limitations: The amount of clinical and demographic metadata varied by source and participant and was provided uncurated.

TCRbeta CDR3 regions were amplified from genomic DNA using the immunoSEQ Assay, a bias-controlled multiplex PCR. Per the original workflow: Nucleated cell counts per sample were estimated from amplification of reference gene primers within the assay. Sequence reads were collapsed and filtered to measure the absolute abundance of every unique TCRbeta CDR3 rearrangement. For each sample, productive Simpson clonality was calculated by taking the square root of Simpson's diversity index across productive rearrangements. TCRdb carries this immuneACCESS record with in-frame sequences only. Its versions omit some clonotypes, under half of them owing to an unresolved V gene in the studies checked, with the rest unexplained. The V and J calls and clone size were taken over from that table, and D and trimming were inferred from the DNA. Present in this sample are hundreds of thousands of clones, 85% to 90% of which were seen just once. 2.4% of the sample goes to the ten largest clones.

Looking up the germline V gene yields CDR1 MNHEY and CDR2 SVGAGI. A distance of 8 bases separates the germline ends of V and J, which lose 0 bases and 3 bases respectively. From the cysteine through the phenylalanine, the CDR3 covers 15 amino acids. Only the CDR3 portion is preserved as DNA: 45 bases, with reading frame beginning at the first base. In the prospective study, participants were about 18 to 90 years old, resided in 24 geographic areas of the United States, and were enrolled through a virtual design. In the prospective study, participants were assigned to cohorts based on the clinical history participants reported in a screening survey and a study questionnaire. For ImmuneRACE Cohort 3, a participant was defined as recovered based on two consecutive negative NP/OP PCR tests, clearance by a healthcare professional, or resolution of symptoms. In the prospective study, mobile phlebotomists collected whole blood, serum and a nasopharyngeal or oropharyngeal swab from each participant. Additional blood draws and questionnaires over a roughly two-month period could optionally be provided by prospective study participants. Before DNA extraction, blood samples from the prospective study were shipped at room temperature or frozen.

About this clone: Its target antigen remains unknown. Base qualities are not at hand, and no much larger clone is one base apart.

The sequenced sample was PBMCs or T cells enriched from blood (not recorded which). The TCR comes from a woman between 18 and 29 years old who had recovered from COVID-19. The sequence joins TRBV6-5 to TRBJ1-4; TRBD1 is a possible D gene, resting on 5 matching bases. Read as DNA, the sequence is TGTGCCAGCAGTTACTCCGGGACTTCTAATGAAAAACTGTTTTTT. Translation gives CASSYSGTSNEKLFF.